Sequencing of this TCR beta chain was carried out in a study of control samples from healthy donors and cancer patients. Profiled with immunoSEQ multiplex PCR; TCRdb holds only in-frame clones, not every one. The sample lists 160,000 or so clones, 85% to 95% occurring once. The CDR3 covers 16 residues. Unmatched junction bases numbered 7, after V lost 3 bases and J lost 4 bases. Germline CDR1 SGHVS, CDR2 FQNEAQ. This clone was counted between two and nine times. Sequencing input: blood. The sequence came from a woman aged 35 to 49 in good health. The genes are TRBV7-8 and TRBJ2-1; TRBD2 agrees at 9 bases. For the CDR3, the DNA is TGTGCCAGCAGCTTTGCTAGCGGGGCTAAATACAATGAGCAGTTCTTC. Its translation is CASSFASGAKYNEQFF.